This is a list of T cell receptor beta chains from one sample in a study of T cells in Graves' hyperthyroidism and ophthalmopathy. Each CDR3 protein is one row after TCRdb ran MiXCR on the multiplex PCR reads. The sample yields more than 600,000 distinct CDR3 sequences, roughly 15% seen once. Sequences were obtained from blood. The receptors come from a man aged 18-30 years with Graves' hyperthyroidism. The CDR3 runs from the conserved cysteine through the conserved F or W.

TRBJ2-2,TRBV5-1,CASRRNLAGGESTGELFF
TRBJ2-5,TRBV12-5,CASGISWVQETQYF
TRBJ2-3,TRBV19,CATREGVGTDTQYF
TRBJ2-3,TRBV11-3,CASSFGEADTQYF
TRBJ2-1,TRBV20-1,CSARESIAAYNEQFF
TRBJ2-1,TRBV12-3/TRBV12-4,CASGLARNEQFF
TRBJ2-7,TRBV5-1,CASILVTSYEQYF
TRBJ2-7,TRBV27,CASRREASYEQYF
TRBJ1-4,TRBV28,CASMPRQGAHEKLFF
TRBJ2-1,TRBV27,CASSNRGPYNEQFF
TRBJ1-1,TRBV12-3/TRBV12-4,CASTRRGLRLTEAFF
TRBJ1-6,TRBV19,CASRDSSNSPLHF
TRBJ2-3,TRBV10-3,CAISESWLREGSTDTQYF
TRBJ2-2,TRBV19,CASKTRQGDTGELFF
NA,TRBV28,CASIAGGLEETQFF
TRBJ2-7,TRBV28,CASSLGDGRLSSYKQYF
TRBJ2-1,TRBV4-2,CASSRSHGSGDNEQFF
TRBJ2-2,TRBV28,CASSTSPGTGELFF
TRBJ1-2,TRBV5-6,CASSQRGQAKGYTF
TRBJ2-1,TRBV11-2,CASSSLVGIAGTGAFNEQFF
TRBJ2-7,TRBV18,CASSPQATGDPGEQYF
TRBJ2-1,TRBV9,CASSVAWASSYNEQFF
TRBJ2-1,TRBV18,CASSLGLAGEVYEQFF
TRBJ2-1,TRBV5-1,CASSLEFIGLEDEQFF
TRBJ2-1,TRBV28,CASSPAGGGTYNEQFF
TRBJ1-1,TRBV6-1,CASNFPPKGDNGEAFF
TRBJ2-1,TRBV28,CASREAGGLYNEQFF
TRBJ1-2,TRBV19,CASSIGANYGYTF
TRBJ2-7,TRBV12-3/TRBV12-4,CASSPVGTEPYEQYF
TRBJ2-6,TRBV18,CASSPMWVSGANVLTF
TRBJ1-6,TRBV28,CASSRKRTGYNSPLHF
TRBJ2-7,TRBV27,CASSWGRGSEQYF
TRBJ1-5,TRBV20-1,CSARAGVRQPQHF
TRBJ2-1,TRBV2,CASLVRSYNEQFF
TRBJ1-2,TRBV6-4,CASSGSGGYTF
TRBJ2-1,TRBV6-5,CASILARIVYNEQFF
TRBJ2-1,TRBV12-3/TRBV12-4,CASSLAGGTRNNEQFF
TRBJ2-1,TRBV2,CASSDTSGTYNEQFF
TRBJ1-1,TRBV20-1,CSAGTRDRRVSTEAFF
TRBJ2-7,TRBV6-2/TRBV6-3,CASSYSKADRTPYEQYF
TRBJ2-7,TRBV7-3,CASSGYFRGGIIICSYEQYF
TRBJ2-1,TRBV9,CASSPHSGTHNEQFF
TRBJ1-5,TRBV28,CASSPGSRTSNQPQHF
TRBJ2-2,TRBV30,CAWSSPREGGTGELFF
TRBJ2-3,TRBV27,CASSFGGRLTDTQYF